The present T cell receptor beta chain was sequenced within a study of shared clonotypes between healthy human individuals. Study-wide results and limits: Estimated richness values were generally larger in naive subsets than in memory subsets.

Only Caucasian adults living in Nashville, Tennessee made up the donor group. The DNA input per sorted-subset replicate PCR was about 0.2 ug, corresponding to 30,000 or so T cell genomes. Clones were read by immunoSEQ multiplex PCR, and TCRdb kept only the in-frame ones, dropping some. This table holds about 960,000 clones, around 80% found once. Remarks on this clone: What it binds is not known.

V lost 7 bases, J lost 4 bases, and 19 bases lay in between. Germline V gene sequence: CDR1 MNHEY, CDR2 SMNVEV (reference sequence). The CDR3 length is 15 residues. This chain uses TRBV27 with TRBJ2-5, with D possibly being TRBD2 (6 bases). The sample consisted of memory CD4+ T cells sorted from blood. The subset denotes: CD45RA-negative fraction. The origin of this receptor is a man aged 18 to 29 in good health. DNA of the CDR3: TGTGCCAGCACTCATCGGAGGGGCCTCACAGAGACCCAGTACTTC. This translates into CASTHRRGLTETQYF.